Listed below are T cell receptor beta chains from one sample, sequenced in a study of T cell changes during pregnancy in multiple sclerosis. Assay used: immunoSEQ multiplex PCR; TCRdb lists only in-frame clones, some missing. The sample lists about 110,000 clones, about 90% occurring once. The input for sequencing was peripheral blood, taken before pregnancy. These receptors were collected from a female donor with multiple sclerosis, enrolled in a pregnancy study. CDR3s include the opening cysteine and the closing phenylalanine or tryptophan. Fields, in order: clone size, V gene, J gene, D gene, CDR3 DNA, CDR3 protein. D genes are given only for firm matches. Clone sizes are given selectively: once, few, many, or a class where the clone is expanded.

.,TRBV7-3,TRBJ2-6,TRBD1,TGTGCCAGCAGTCAGACAGGGAGCTCTGGGGCCAACGTCCTGACTTTC,CASSQTGSSGANVLTF
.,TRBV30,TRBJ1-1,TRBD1,TGTGCCTGGAGTGTAGGGGGCGCGAGTGCTTTCTTT,CAWSVGGASAFF
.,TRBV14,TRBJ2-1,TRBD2,TGTGCCAGCAGCCGGACTAGCGGCGGTGAGCAGTTCTTC,CASSRTSGGEQFF
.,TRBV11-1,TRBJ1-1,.,TGTGCCAGCAGCGGAGGCGAGGTAGCAGCTTTCTTT,CASSGGEVAAFF
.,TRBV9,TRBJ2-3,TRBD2,TGTGCCAGCAGCGTAGCCGGGGGGACTAGCGGGACCCGGGGGGATACGCAGTATTTT,CASSVAGGTSGTRGDTQYF
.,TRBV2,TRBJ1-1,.,TGTGCCAGCGGCGGGACGGTGAACACTGAAGCTTTCTTT,CASGGTVNTEAFF
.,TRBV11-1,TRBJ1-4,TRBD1,TGTGCCAGCAGCCTTGGACAGGGACGAGCGGAAAAACTGTTTTTT,CASSLGQGRAEKLFF
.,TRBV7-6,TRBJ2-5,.,TGTGCCAGCAGCCCCTCTCTAGAGACCCAGTACTTC,CASSPSLETQYF
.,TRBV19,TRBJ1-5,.,TGTGCCAGTTCCCCTGGTTCGGGCAGGGGCAATCAGCCCCAGCATTTT,CASSPGSGRGNQPQHF
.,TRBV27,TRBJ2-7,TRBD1,TGTGCCAGCAGTTTGGGGGCTATGGGACAGGGCTACGAGCAGTACTTC,CASSLGAMGQGYEQYF
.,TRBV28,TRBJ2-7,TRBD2,TGTGCCAGCAGTTCCCGGACTAGCGACTCCTACGAGCAGTACTTC,CASSSRTSDSYEQYF
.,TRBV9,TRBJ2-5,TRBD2,TGTGCCAGCAGCGTAGGTGGGAGGGAGAGGGAAGAGACCCAGTACTTC,CASSVGGREREETQYF
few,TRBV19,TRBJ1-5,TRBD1,TGTGCCAGTAGTATAGATGGCGCTAACAGGGGTGGTCAGCCCCAGCATTTT,CASSIDGANRGGQPQHF
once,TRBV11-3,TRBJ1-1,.,TGTGCCAGCAGTCCCGAGGACAGATTGAACACTGAAGCTTTCTTT,CASSPEDRLNTEAFF
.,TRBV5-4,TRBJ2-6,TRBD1,TGTGCCAGCAGCTCGGGACAGAACCTTGGCTCTGGGGCCAACGTCCTGACTTTC,CASSSGQNLGSGANVLTF
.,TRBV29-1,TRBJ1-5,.,TGCAGCGTTGGAGGGAGCAATCAGCCCCAGCATTTT,CSVGGSNQPQHF
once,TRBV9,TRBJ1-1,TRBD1,TGTGCCAGCAGCGCCCGTCTCCAGGGGGCCGATACTGAAGCTTTCTTT,CASSARLQGADTEAFF
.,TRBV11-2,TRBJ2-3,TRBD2,TGTGCCAGCAGCTTAGGGCTAGCGGGAGGCCTTAGCACAGATACGCAGTATTTT,CASSLGLAGGLSTDTQYF
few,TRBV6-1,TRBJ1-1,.,TGTGCCAGCAGCAAGAGGAACACTGAAGCTTTCTTT,CASSKRNTEAFF
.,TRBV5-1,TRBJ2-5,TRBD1,TGCGCCAGCAGTCCGACAGGGCCCCAAGAGACCCAGTACTTC,CASSPTGPQETQYF
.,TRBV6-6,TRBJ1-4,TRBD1,TGTGCCAGCACCTCTCTCCGAGACAGGGGTGGAAAACTGTTTTTT,CASTSLRDRGGKLFF
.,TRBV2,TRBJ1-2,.,TGTGCCAGCAGTGTTGTCAGGGCCACTTGGGACTATGGCTACACCTTC,CASSVVRATWDYGYTF
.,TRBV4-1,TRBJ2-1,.,TGCGCCAGCAGCCACGACCCCCCAGCGGAGGGTGGCAATGAGCAGTTCTTC,CASSHDPPAEGGNEQFF
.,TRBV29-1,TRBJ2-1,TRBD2,TGCAGCGTTGAACGTCTAGCGGGAGGATCAAATGAGCAGTTCTTC,CSVERLAGGSNEQFF
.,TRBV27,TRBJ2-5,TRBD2,TGTGCCAGCAGTCCTTCCCTTAGCGGGAGTTGGGAGACCCAGTACTTC,CASSPSLSGSWETQYF
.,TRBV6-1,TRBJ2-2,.,TGTGCCAGCAGTGAAGGAACAGCCACCGGGGAGCTGTTTTTT,CASSEGTATGELFF
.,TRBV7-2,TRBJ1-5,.,TGTGCCAGCAGCAAAATAGGGGGTTTTAGCAATCAGCCCCAGCATTTT,CASSKIGGFSNQPQHF
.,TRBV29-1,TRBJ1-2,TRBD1,TGCAGCGTTGAAAGAGGCTTGCACAGGGGGCCCACACCTAACTATGGCTACACCTTC,CSVERGLHRGPTPNYGYTF
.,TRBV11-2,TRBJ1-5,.,TGTGCCAGCAGCTTAGACCCCGTTCGTCCCCAGCATTTT,CASSLDPVRPQHF
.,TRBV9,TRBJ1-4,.,TGTGCCAGCAGCGTAGCTGGTGGAGGACGGCATGAAAAACTGTTTTTT,CASSVAGGGRHEKLFF
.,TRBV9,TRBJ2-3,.,TGTGCCAGTTCCCCGGGACACCTCACAGATACGCAGTATTTT,CASSPGHLTDTQYF
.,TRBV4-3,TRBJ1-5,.,TGCGCCAGCAGCCAGGCACAGGGTAGCAATCAGCCCCAGCATTTT,CASSQAQGSNQPQHF
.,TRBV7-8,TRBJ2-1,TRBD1,TGTGCCAGCAGCGCCACCGGGACAGGGTTCGATGAGCAGTTCTTC,CASSATGTGFDEQFF
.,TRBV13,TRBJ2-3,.,TGTGCCAGCAGCTTATTTGGGACTGTGGGCACAGATACGCAGTATTTT,CASSLFGTVGTDTQYF
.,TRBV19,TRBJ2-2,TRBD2,TGTGCCAGTAGTTCGCATAGCGGGTCCGGGGAGCTGTTTTTT,CASSSHSGSGELFF
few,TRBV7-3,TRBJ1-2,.,TGTGCCAGCAGCCCAGGCCCTGAAGGAGGCTACACCTTC,CASSPGPEGGYTF
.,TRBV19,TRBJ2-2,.,TGTGCCAGTAATACAGGACCGGGTTCTTCCTCCCCCGGGGAGCTGTTTTTT,CASNTGPGSSSPGELFF
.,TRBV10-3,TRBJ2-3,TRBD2,TGTGCCATCGCGCGGCGGGAGGTTACAGATACGCAGTATTTT,CAIARREVTDTQYF
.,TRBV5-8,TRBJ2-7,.,TGTGCCAGCGGCCTAAAACAGGGCTACGAGCAGTACTTC,CASGLKQGYEQYF
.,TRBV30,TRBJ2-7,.,TGTGCCTGGAGCGACGCTAGACTCCCAAGCTCCTACGAGCAGTACTTC,CAWSDARLPSSYEQYF
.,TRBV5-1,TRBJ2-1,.,TGCGCCAGCAGCTACTATTCCTACAATGAGCAGTTCTTC,CASSYYSYNEQFF
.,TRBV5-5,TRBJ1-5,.,TGTGCCAGCAGCTTGTTGCTATATAGCAATCAGCCCCAGCATTTT,CASSLLLYSNQPQHF
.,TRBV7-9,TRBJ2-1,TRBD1,TGTGCCAGCATACCCACAGGGGCCTACAATGAGCAGTTCTTC,CASIPTGAYNEQFF
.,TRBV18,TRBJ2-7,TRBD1,TGTGCCAGCTCACCATCGGGGACAGGTTTCTACGAGCAGTACTTC,CASSPSGTGFYEQYF
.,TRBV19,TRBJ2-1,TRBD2,TGTGCCAGTAGTATCTGGACTAGCGGGAGAGGTGAGCAGTTCTTC,CASSIWTSGRGEQFF
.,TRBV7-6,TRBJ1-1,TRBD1,TGTGCCAGCAGCTGGGGACAGGCGACAAACACTGAAGCTTTCTTT,CASSWGQATNTEAFF
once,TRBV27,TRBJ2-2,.,TGTGCCAGCAGTTTATGGGAGACCGGGGAGCTGTTTTTT,CASSLWETGELFF
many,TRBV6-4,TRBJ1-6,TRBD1,TGTGCCAGCAGCTCCGGGACAGTAGAAAATTCACCCCTCCACTTT,CASSSGTVENSPLHF
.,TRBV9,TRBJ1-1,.,TGTGCCAGCAGCGTTACAGCGAACACTGAAGCTTTCTTT,CASSVTANTEAFF
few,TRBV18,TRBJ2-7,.,TGTGCCAGCTCACCACGCGGGATCTACGAGCAGTACTTC,CASSPRGIYEQYF
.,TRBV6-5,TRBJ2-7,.,TGTGCCAGCAGTTTTTCCCTACAGGGTATTACCTTC,CASSFSLQGITF
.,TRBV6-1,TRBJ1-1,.,TGTGCCAGCAGTGCCCAGCCTTTTAGGGAGGAAACTGAAGCTTTCTTT,CASSAQPFREETEAFF
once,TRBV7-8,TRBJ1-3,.,TGTGCCAGCAGCTTACGGGGCTCTGGAAACACCATATATTTT,CASSLRGSGNTIYF
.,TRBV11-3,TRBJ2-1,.,TGTGCCAGCAGCTCCAAAGGGACTGTTGATCATGAGCAGTTCTTC,CASSSKGTVDHEQFF
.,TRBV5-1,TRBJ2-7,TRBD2,TGCGCCAGCAGCTTAGCGGGAGGGCAGGACGAGCAGTACTTC,CASSLAGGQDEQYF